This T cell receptor (beta chain) was retrieved from a study of OX40 agonist ivuxolimab in advanced cancers. Study-wide background: Patients received the agonistic anti-OX40 (CD134) antibody ivuxolimab. One hepatocellular carcinoma and a couple of cutaneous melanoma patients partially responded.

This clone was observed a single time. Antigen: not known. Profiling relied on immunoSEQ multiplex PCR, and the TCRdb table lists in-frame clones only, not all of them. The profile shows some 82,000 clones, 88% of them singletons. Study-wide results and limits: The study found among the lowest clonal expansion in partial responders at 0.1-3.0 mg/kg.

The CDR3 extends over 15 amino acids. CDR1 SGHTA and CDR2 FQGNSA come from the germline V gene. Between the trimmed V and J ends, which lost 2 bases and 7 bases, there was a span of 15 bases. This receptor was identified in an adult with an advanced solid tumor such as melanoma, head and neck, liver or kidney cancer. The sequences come from CD4+ or CD8+ T cells sorted from blood, collected in a trial of the OX40 agonist ivuxolimab. The rearrangement links TRBV7-2 to TRBJ2-1; possible D gene TRBD2, 5 bases. CDR3 loop: CASSLMAGRRNEQFF. The CDR3 DNA is TGTGCCAGCAGCTTAATGGCAGGTAGGAGGAATGAGCAGTTCTTC.